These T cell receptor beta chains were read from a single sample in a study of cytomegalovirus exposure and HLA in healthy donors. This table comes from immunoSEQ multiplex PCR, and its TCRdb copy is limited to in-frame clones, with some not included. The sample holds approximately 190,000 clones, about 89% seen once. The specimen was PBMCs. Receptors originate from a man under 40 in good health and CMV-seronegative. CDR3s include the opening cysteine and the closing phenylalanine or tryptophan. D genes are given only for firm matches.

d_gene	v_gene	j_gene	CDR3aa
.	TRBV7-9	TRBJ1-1	CASSLAQDRSPEAFF
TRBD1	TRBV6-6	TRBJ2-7	CASNHYDRGYEQYF
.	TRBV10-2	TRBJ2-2	CASDGGTNTGELFF
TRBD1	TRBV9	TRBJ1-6	CASSVADRGRTPLHF
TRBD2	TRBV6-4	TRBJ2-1	CASSVTSGGNNEQFF
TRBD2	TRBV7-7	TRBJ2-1	CASSLGIAGGDNEQFF
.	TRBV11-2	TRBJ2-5	CASSLWTAGGRETQYF
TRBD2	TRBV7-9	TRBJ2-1	CASSPRLAERNEQFF
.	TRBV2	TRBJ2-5	CASSDRGWETQYF
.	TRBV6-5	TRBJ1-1	CASSADGKRVAFF
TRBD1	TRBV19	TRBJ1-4	CASSIGSGQGHEKLFF
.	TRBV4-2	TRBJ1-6	CASSRKSDGDSPLHF
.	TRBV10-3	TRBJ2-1	CASRQDRYNEQFF
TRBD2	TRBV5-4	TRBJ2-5	CASSSGTSGRAHRGVRDF
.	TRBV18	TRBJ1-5	CASSPGEGLYQPQHF
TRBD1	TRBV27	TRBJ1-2	CASSPLRDSVYGYTF
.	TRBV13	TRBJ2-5	CASSDTETQYF
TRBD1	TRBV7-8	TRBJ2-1	CASSQQGASYNEQFF
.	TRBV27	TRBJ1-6	CASSLSYAGRDSPLHF
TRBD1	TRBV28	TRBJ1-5	CASSGQGKAVRNSNQPQHF
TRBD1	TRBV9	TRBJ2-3	CASSFRQGHTQYF
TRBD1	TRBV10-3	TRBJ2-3	CAISSDRATTDTQYF
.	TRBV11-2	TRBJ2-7	CASSLDGTATDSSYEQYF
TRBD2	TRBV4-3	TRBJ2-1	CASSQDGSSGGANYNEQFF
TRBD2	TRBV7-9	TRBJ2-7	CASSLGVGLAGLNEQYF
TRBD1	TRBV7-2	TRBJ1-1	CASSLTPTGQVVAFF
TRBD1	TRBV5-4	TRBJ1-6	CASSLETTGSNSPLHF
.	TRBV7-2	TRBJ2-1	CASRGGFNEQFF
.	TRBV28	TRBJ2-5	CASSLAEVRETQYF
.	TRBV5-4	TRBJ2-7	CASSGGSRAEQYF
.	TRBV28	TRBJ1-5	CASSQGTMGVNQPQHF